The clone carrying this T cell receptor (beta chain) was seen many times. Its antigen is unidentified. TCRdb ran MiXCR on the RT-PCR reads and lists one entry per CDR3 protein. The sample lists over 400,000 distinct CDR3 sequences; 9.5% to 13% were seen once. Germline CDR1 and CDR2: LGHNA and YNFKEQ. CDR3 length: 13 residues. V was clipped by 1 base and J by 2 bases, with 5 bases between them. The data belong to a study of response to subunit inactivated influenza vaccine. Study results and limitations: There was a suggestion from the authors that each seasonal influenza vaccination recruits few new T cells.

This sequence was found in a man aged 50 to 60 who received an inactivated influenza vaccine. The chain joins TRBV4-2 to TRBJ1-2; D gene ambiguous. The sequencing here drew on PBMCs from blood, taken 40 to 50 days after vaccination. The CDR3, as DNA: TGTGCCAGCAGCCAAGGGCCCAACTATGGCTACACCTTC. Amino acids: CASSQGPNYGYTF.